This T cell receptor (beta chain) originates from a study of beta chain features in type 1 diabetes. V shed 6 bases and J 4 bases; nucleotides not matched to a gene: 6. The germline V gene encodes CDR1 SNHLY and CDR2 FYNNEI. There are 14 residues in the CDR3. This clone was detected a few times. cDNA synthesis used the whole RNA isolate, giving expressed TCRB sequences. Libraries were prepared by immunoSEQ multiplex PCR; TCRdb keeps only in-frame clonotypes and omits some of them. Here the sample spans 400,000 to 450,000 clones, about 15% being singletons. The V and J genes are TRBV2 and TRBJ2-1; 7 bases fit TRBD1. The material sequenced was naive CD4+ T cells from blood. The clonotype originates from a man younger than 45 in good health. For the CDR3, the DNA is TGTGCCAGCAGGGGGGACAGAAAATACAATGAGCAGTTCTTC. As protein: CASRGDRKYNEQFF.